This T cell receptor (beta chain) appears in the sequencing data of a study of cytotoxic CD8 clonotypes in ibrutinib-treated CLL. This clone turned up a few times. Method: immunoSEQ multiplex PCR; TCRdb's copy keeps in-frame clones and lacks some. This table has approximately 100,000 clones, approximately 58% appearing once. The J segment lost 7 bases and the V segment lost 7 bases, leaving 6 bases of the junction unmatched. The germline V gene has CDR1 SNHLY and CDR2 FYNNEI. This CDR3 is built from 14 residues. V gene TRBV2 combines with J gene TRBJ1-6, with 8 bases aligning to TRBD1. Sequenced material: PBMCs, taken after 24 months of ibrutinib treatment. This TCR was sampled from a human donor with chronic lymphocytic leukemia. CDR3 residues: CASTAGGSNSPLHF. The DNA of the CDR3 is TGTGCCAGCACCGCAGGGGGCTCGAATTCACCCCTCCACTTT.